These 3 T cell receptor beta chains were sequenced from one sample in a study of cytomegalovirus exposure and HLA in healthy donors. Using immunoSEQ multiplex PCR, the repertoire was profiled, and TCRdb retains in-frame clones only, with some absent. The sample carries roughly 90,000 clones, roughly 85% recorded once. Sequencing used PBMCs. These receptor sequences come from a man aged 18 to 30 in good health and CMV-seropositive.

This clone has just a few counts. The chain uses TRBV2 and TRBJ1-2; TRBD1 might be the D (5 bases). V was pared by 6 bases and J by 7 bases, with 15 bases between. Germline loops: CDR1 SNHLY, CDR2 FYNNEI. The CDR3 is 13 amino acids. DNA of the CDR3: TGTGCCAGCAGAGACCCGGGGGTAGGTGGCTACACCTTC. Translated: CASRDPGVGGYTF.

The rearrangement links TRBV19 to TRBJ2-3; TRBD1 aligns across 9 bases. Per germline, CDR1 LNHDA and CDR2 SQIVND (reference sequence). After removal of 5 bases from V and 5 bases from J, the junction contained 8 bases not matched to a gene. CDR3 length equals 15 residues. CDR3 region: CASSPQGANGDTQYF. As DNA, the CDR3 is TGTGCCAGTAGTCCACAGGGGGCGAATGGAGATACGCAGTATTTT.

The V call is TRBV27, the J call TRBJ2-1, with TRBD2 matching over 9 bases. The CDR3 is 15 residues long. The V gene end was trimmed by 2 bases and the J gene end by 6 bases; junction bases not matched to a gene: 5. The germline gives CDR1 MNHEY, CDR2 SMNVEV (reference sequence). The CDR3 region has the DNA TGTGCCAGCAGTTTAGTGGGAGCGGGGGGCAATGAGCAGTTCTTC. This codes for CASSLVGAGGNEQFF.